The present T cell receptor (beta chain) was sequenced within a study of T cells after yellow fever vaccination. V shed 0 bases and J 3 bases; nucleotides not matched to a gene: 5. Germline values: CDR1 SGHRS, CDR2 YFSETQ. The CDR3 is made up of 15 amino acids. Study conclusions and caveats: High-abundance clonotypes from the bulk population could contaminate FACS-sorted repertoires. On re-exposure, the response was weaker but peaked faster, at day 5 versus 15.

This clonotype came up many times. Its antigen is currently unknown. Template switching by 5'RACE produced TCR cDNA, adding a universal primer site and UMIs. Each CDR3 protein gets one entry after TCRdb re-called the 5' RACE reads with MiXCR. Among about 320,000 distinct CDR3 sequences, around 12% were seen once, and the ten largest hold 2.5% to 4%. This chain connects TRBV5-1 to TRBJ2-5; 7 bases map to TRBD2. This clonotype was obtained from a man in his late teens or twenties who received the YFV17D yellow fever vaccine. The material sequenced was CD4+ T cells sorted from PBMCs, taken 15 days after the yellow fever booster vaccination. The CDR3, as DNA: TGCGCCAGCAGCTTGGAGGGTCTAGCGGAAGAGACCCAGTACTTC. Translated: CASSLEGLAEETQYF.